The 15 T cell receptor beta chains given below trace back to one sample, sequenced in a study of blood T cell repertoires in COVID-19. Sequencing used immunoSEQ multiplex PCR; TCRdb keeps in-frame clones, though not all of them. The profile shows some 120,000 clones, roughly 80% of them singletons. The sample comprised peripheral blood. These receptors all stem from a human donor in a cohort sampled during active COVID-19.

V is TRBV7-9 and J is TRBJ1-1; D not resolved. V gave up 5 bases and J gave up 10 bases, with 14 bases separating them. Per germline, CDR1 SEHNR and CDR2 FQNEAQ (reference sequence). The CDR3 length is 12 residues. The CDR3 DNA reads as TGTGCCAGCAGCCCAAGTGGGAGTATAGCTTTCTTT. Its translation: CASSPSGSIAFF.

The J gene is TRBJ2-1, the V gene TRBV19; 14 bases align to TRBD2. Germline trimming cut 5 bases from V and 9 bases from J; bases unmatched to any gene: 6. The CDR3 loop spans 15 amino acids. The germline gives CDR1 LNHDA, CDR2 SQIVND (reference sequence). The CDR3 region is CASSEVTSGRVEQFF. The CDR3 DNA reads TGTGCCAGTAGTGAGGTGACTAGCGGGAGGGTTGAGCAGTTCTTC.

The J gene is TRBJ2-1, the V gene TRBV19; 14 nucleotides match TRBD2. The germline V gene has CDR1 LNHDA and CDR2 SQIVND (reference sequence). Trimming removed 5 bases from V and 5 bases from J; junction bases left unmatched: 8. CDR3 length: 17 residues. CDR3 bases: TGTGCCAGTAGTGAAAGACTAGCGGGGGGGAGAAACAATGAGCAGTTCTTC. Residues: CASSERLAGGRNNEQFF.

Remarks on this clone: Other DNA variants within this sample encode the same CDR3. The chain couples TRBV19 to TRBJ1-1, with no clear D. The CDR3 has 14 residues. In germline, CDR1 is LNHDA, CDR2 SQIVND (reference sequence). Trimming pared 0 bases from V and 1 base from J, leaving 6 bases between. In nucleotides, the CDR3 is TGTGCCAGTAGTATAGAGAGAGGGAACACTGAAGCTTTCTTT. Translated: CASSIERGNTEAFF.

The J gene is TRBJ2-1, the V gene TRBV7-2; possibly TRBD2 for D (6 bases). Trimming removed 1 base at V and 6 bases at J, with 16 bases between. There are 16 residues in the CDR3. Germline assignment: CDR1 SGHTA and CDR2 FQGNSA. The CDR3 DNA follows: TGTGCCAGCAGCTTAGTTTTTGGGGGGAAGGGCAATGAGCAGTTCTTC. Protein: CASSLVFGGKGNEQFF.

The chain couples TRBV7-3 to TRBJ2-5; 7 nucleotides match TRBD2. CDR3 length: 16 residues. The V and J ends lost 0 bases and 2 bases, in that order; junction bases with no gene match: 6. The germline gives CDR1 SGHTA, CDR2 FQGTGA. CDR3: CASSLTGAGRQETQYF. The DNA for the CDR3 is TGTGCCAGCAGCTTAACGGGAGCGGGGAGACAAGAGACCCAGTACTTC.

This sequence joins TRBV3-1 (or the pseudogene TRBV3-2) and TRBJ2-1; TRBD2 is a possible D gene (5 bases). This CDR3 is built from 13 residues. Trimming left V 4 bases short and J 5 bases short, with 9 bases between. Germline V gives CDR1 LGHDT, CDR2 YNNKEL (reference sequence). The CDR3 nucleotides read TGTGCCAGCAGCCTAACTAGGGACAATGAGCAGTTCTTC. Its protein is CASSLTRDNEQFF.

The V gene is TRBV28, the J gene TRBJ2-1; a weak D match, TRBD1 (6 bases). The germline V and J ends were trimmed by 5 bases and 2 bases, with 13 bases remaining between them. Germline V gives CDR1 MDHEN, CDR2 SYDVKM. The CDR3 runs to 15 residues. The CDR3 coding sequence is TGTGCCAGCAGTACAATACAGGGTGCCTACAATGAGCAGTTCTTC. Residues: CASSTIQGAYNEQFF.

With regard to this clone: At one boundary the junction diverges from the germline segment, which might be a read error. This sample also contains other DNA sequences that code for the same CDR3. The CDR3 is CATSRGGQGAVYGYTF. CDR3 in DNA: TGTGCCACCAGCAGAGGTGGACAGGGGGCTGTCTATGGCTATACCTTC. The rearrangement uses TRBV15 and TRBJ1-2, with 11 bases that match TRBD1. CDR1 and CDR2 (germline): LNHNV, YYDKDF (reference sequence). This CDR3 comprises 16 residues.

The chain links TRBV19 to TRBJ1-1; D gene unclear. This CDR3 region has 13 residues. Trimming removed 5 bases from V and 5 bases from J, with 12 bases in between. Germline CDR1 LNHDA, CDR2 SQIVND (reference sequence). CDR3 DNA: TGTGCCAGTAGTGTCGCAACGAGGACTGAAGCTTTCTTT. This encodes CASSVATRTEAFF.

CDR3 bases: TGTGCCAGCAGCCTGTGGAGGCTCCGCGAGACCCAGTACTTC. This encodes CASSLWRLRETQYF. The chain joins TRBV7-8 to TRBJ2-5; TRBD2 might be the D (5 bases). CDR1 and CDR2 (germline): SGHVS, FQNEAQ. The length of the CDR3 is 14 residues. V gave up 5 bases and J gave up 5 bases, with 15 bases separating them.

This sequence joins TRBV21-1 and TRBJ2-4; no DNA check was done on the table's D call, TRBD2. TRBV21-1 is given as a pseudogene. There are 22 residues in the CDR3. The CDR3 DNA sequence: TGTGCCAGCAGCAATCCCCACGACTTGGAGCGGGGGGAGAATGTAGCCAAAAACATTCAGTACTTC. The encoded protein is CASSNPHDLERGENVAKNIQYF.

This clone was seen just once. The rearrangement links TRBV6-1 to TRBJ1-5; TRBD1 matches 8 bases. The junction had 12 bases not matched to a gene; V was cut back by 3 bases and J by 2 bases. The CDR3 sequence is 18 residues long. Germline V lookup: CDR1 MNHNS, CDR2 SASEGT. The CDR3 DNA is TGTGCCAGCAGTGAGGGGCACGCAGGGGGCAACGGCAATCAGCCCCAGCATTTT. This sequence encodes CASSEGHAGGNGNQPQHF.

The V call is TRBV27, the J call TRBJ2-6; TRBD1 agrees at 9 bases. Per the germline V gene, CDR1 is MNHEY and CDR2 is SMNVEV (reference sequence). The CDR3 consists of 18 residues. J was trimmed by 4 bases and V by 6 bases; bases with no gene match: 13. CDR3 nucleotides: TGTGCCAGCAGACTCCTCCGGGACAGGGTATCCGGGGCCAACGTCCTGACTTTC. Amino acid sequence: CASRLLRDRVSGANVLTF. The full variable domain, in which reference TRBV27 and TRBJ2-6 provide the parts outside the CDR3, is EAQVTQNPRYLITVTGKKLTVTCSQNMNHEYMSWYRQDPGLGLRQIYYSMNVEVTDKGDVPEGYKVSRKEKRNFPLILESPSPNQTSLYFCASRLLRDRVSGANVLTFGAGSRLTVL.

J is TRBJ2-2 and V is TRBV5-6; 7 bases map to TRBD1. Germline values: CDR1 SGHDT, CDR2 YYEEEE. Unmatched junction bases numbered 3, after V lost 4 bases and J lost 3 bases. The CDR3 extends over 14 amino acids. The CDR3 region is CASSQGEYTGELFF. The CDR3 coding sequence is TGTGCCAGCAGCCAGGGGGAGTACACCGGGGAGCTGTTTTTT.